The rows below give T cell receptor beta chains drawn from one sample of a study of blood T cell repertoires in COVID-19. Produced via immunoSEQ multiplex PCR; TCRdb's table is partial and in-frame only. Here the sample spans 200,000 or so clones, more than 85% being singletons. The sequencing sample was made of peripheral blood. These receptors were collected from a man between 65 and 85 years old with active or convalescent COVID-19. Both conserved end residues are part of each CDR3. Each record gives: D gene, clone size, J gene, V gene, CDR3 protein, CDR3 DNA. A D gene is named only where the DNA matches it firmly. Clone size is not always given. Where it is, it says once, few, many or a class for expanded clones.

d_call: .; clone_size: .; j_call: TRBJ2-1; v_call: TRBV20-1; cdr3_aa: CSADWREQFF; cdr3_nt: TGCAGTGCCGACTGGCGTGAGCAGTTCTTC
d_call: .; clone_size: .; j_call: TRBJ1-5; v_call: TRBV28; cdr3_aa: CASRSIGGYQPQHF; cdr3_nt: TGTGCCAGCAGGTCAATAGGGGGTTATCAGCCCCAGCATTTT
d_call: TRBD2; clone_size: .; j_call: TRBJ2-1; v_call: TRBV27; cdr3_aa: CASLQDSGALNEQFF; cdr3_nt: TGTGCCAGCTTACAGGATAGCGGGGCTCTCAATGAGCAGTTCTTC
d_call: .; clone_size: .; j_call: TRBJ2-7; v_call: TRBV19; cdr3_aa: CASSSGQSYEQYF; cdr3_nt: TGTGCCAGTAGTTCAGGACAGAGCTACGAGCAGTACTTC
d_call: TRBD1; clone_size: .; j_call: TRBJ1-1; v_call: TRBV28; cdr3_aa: CASSFPRGAGTEAFF; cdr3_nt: TGTGCCAGCAGTTTCCCCAGGGGGGCGGGCACTGAAGCTTTCTTT
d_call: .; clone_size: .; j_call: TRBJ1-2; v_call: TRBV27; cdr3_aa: CASSLAPGVPGYGYTF; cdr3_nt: TGTGCCAGCAGTTTGGCCCCCGGGGTTCCGGGCTATGGCTACACCTTC
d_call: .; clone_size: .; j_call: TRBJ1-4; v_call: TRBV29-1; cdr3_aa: CSVAAGSGRDEKLFF; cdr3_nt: TGCAGCGTTGCCGCGGGATCAGGGAGAGATGAAAAACTGTTTTTT
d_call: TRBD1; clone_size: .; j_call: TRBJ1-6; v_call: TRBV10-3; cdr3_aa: CAISPGQGGLLNSPLHF; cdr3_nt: TGTGCCATCAGTCCAGGACAGGGAGGGCTATTGAATTCACCCCTCCACTTT
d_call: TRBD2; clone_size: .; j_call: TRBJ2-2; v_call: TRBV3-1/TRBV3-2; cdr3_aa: CASSLSQSGGAVGGELFF; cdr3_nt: TGTGCCAGCAGCCTAAGCCAGAGCGGGGGGGCCGTTGGCGGGGAGCTGTTTTTT
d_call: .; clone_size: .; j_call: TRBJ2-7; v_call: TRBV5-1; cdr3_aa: CASSLASGVYEQYF; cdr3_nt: TGCGCCAGCAGCTTGGCGAGCGGAGTCTACGAGCAGTACTTC
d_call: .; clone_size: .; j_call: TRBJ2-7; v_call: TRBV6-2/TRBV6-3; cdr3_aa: CASSVLLVRYEQYF; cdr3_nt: TGTGCCAGCAGTGTCCTCTTGGTGCGGTACGAGCAGTACTTC
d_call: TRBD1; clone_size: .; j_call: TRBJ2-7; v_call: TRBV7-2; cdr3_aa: CASSLAGQGVMGYEQYF; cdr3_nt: TGTGCCAGCAGCTTAGCGGGACAGGGTGTAATGGGCTACGAGCAGTACTTC
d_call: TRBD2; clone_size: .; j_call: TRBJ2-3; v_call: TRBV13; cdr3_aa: CASSTGWREGGTDTQYF; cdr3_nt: TGTGCCAGCAGCACGGGGTGGCGGGAGGGAGGCACAGATACGCAGTATTTT
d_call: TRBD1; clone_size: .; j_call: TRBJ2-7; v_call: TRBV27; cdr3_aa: CASKPQGIKAEQYF; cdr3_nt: TGTGCCAGCAAGCCACAGGGGATTAAGGCCGAGCAGTACTTC
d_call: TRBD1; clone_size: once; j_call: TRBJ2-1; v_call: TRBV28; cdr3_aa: CASSFGTEEFF; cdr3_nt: TGTGCCAGCAGTTTTGGGACAGAGGAGTTCTTC
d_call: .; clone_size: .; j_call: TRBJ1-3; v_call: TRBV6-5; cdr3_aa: CASSLRGPSSGNTIYF; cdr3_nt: TGTGCCAGCAGTTTGCGGGGTCCGAGCTCTGGAAACACCATATATTTT
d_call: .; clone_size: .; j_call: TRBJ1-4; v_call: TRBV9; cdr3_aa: CASSATPSGEKLFF; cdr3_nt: TGTGCCAGCAGCGCTACCCCGTCCGGGGAAAAACTGTTTTTT
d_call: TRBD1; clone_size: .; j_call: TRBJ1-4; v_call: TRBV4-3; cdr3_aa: CASSQAVWTGGKTNEKLFF; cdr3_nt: TGCGCCAGCAGCCAAGCCGTATGGACAGGAGGAAAAACTAATGAAAAACTGTTTTTT
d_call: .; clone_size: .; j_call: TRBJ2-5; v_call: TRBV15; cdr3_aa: CATSRAPEETQYF; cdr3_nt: TGTGCCACCAGCAGAGCTCCAGAAGAGACCCAGTACTTC
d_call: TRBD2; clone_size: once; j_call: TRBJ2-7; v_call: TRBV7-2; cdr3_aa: CASSLLASGSAEQYF; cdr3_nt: TGTGCCAGCAGCTTATTGGCTAGCGGGAGCGCCGAGCAGTACTTC
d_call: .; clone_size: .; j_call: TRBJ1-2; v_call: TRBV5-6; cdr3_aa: CASNIRGNYGYTF; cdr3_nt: TGTGCCAGCAATATAAGGGGTAACTATGGCTACACCTTC
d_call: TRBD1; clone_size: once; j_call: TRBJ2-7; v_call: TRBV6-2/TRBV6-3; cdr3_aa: CASSWPGQGSSEQYF; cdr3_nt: TGTGCCAGCAGTTGGCCGGGACAGGGCTCCTCCGAGCAGTACTTC
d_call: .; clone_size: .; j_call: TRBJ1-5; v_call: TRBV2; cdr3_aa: CASRLQGDGNQPQHF; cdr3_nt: TGTGCCAGCAGATTACAGGGCGATGGCAATCAGCCCCAGCATTTT
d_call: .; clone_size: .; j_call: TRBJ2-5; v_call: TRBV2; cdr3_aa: CASSDLQETQYF; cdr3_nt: TGTGCCAGCAGTGATTTACAAGAGACCCAGTACTTC
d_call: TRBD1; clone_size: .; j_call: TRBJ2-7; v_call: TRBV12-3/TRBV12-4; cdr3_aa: CASSFGQGVEQYF; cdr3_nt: TGTGCCAGCAGTTTTGGTCAGGGGGTGGAGCAGTACTTC
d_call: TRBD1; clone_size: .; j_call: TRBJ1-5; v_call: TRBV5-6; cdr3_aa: CASSLRGVNQPQHF; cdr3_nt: TGTGCCAGCAGTCTCAGGGGGGTCAATCAGCCCCAGCATTTT
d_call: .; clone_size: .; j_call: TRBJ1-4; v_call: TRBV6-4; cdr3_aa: CASSDPRNEKLFF; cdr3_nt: TGTGCCAGCAGTGACCCCCGGAATGAAAAACTGTTTTTT
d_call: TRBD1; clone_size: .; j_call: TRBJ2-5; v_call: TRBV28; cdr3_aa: CASSLMGQGGKETQYF; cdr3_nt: TGTGCCAGCAGTTTGATGGGACAGGGGGGAAAAGAGACCCAGTACTTC
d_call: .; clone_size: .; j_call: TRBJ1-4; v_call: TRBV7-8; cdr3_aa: CASSLQDTYATNEKLFF; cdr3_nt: TGTGCCAGCAGCTTACAGGACACCTATGCAACTAATGAAAAACTGTTTTTT
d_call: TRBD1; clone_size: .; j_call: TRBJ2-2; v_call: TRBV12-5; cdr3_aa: CASGRTQGVYTGELFF; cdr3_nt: TGTGCTAGTGGGCGAACACAGGGGGTTTACACCGGGGAGCTGTTTTTT
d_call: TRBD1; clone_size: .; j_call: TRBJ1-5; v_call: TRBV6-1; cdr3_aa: CASSPGGGRRHF; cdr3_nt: TGTGCCAGCAGCCCGGGAGGGGGCAGACGGCATTTT
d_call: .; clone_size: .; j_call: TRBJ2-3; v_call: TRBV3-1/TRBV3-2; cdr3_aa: CASSHAGRTDTQYF; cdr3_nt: TGTGCCAGCAGCCATGCGGGGCGCACAGATACGCAGTATTTT
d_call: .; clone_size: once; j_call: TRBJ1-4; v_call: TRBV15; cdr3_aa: CATSMEGREKLFF; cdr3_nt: TGTGCCACCAGCATGGAGGGTCGTGAAAAACTGTTTTTT